This T cell receptor (beta chain) originates from a study of blood T cell repertoires in COVID-19. Study details: The origin of the acute and convalescent COVID-19 samples was the United States, Italy and Spain. Nucleic acid was either cDNA or gDNA, and it came from T cells, B-cell-depleted T cells, or PBMCs.

The V and J ends lost 4 bases and 5 bases respectively, with 14 bases between them. This CDR3 contains 14 residues. CDR1 is ENHRY and CDR2 is SYGVKD in the germline V gene. Under the authors' procedure: Reference gene primer amplification gave estimated nucleated cell counts. TCRdb keeps only in-frame clones here, not all; method: immunoSEQ multiplex PCR. V and J calls and clone size come straight from that table; D and trimming were deduced from the DNA. The sample holds some 260,000 clones, roughly 90% seen once. Sequences were obtained from peripheral blood. The chain combines TRBV10-3 with TRBJ1-2; TRBD1 might be the D (6 bases). This receptor was obtained from a human donor in a cohort sampled during active COVID-19. The CDR3 bases are TGTGCCATCAGTGCGTCCGGGACACCGTATGGCTACACCTTC. As protein: CAISASGTPYGYTF.